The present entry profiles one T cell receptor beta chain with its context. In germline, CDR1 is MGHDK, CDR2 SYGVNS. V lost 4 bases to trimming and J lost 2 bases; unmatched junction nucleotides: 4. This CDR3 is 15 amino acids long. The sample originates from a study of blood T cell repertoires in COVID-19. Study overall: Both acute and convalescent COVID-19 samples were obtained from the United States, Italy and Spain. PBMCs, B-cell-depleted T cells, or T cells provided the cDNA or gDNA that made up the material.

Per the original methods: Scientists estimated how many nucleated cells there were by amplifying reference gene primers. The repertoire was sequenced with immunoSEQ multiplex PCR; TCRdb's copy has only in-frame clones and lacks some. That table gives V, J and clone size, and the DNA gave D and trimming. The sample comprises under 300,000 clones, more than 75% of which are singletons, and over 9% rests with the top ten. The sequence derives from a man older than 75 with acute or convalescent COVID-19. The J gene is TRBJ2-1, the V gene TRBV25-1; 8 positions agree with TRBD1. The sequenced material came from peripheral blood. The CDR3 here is CASSAMTGAYNEQFF. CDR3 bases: TGTGCCAGCAGTGCTATGACAGGGGCCTACAATGAGCAGTTCTTC.